These T cell receptor beta chains were read from a single sample in a study of post-analysis software for immune sequencing data. MiXCR, run by TCRdb on the PCR reads, gives a single entry per CDR3 protein. The repertoire has about 820,000 distinct CDR3 sequences, roughly 50% of them found once; the top ten carry approximately 4.5%. The specimen sequenced was blood. Receptors were obtained from a girl under 18 with multiple sclerosis. Both conserved end residues are part of each CDR3. The D gene is left open where the match is weak. Size values are once, few and many counts, or a class for expanded clones, and some rows have none.

TRBV12-3/TRBV12-4	TRBJ2-1	TRBD2	.	CASSFPGGLTYNEQFF	TGTGCCAGCAGTTTTCCGGGGGGGCTAACCTACAATGAGCAGTTCTTC
TRBV13	TRBJ2-7	TRBD2	few	CASSFSGGKYEQYF	TGTGCCAGCAGCTTTAGCGGGGGGAAATACGAGCAGTACTTC
TRBV4-1	TRBJ2-7	.	.	CASSQPGQATQYF	TGCGCCAGCAGCCAACCGGGACAAGCGACTCAGTACTTC
TRBV30	TRBJ2-7	.	few	CAWTVGQVGPYEQYF	TGTGCCTGGACCGTGGGGCAGGTCGGTCCCTACGAGCAGTACTTC
TRBV10-3	TRBJ2-5	.	few	CAISEPGGTRSSDPYF	TGTGCCATCAGTGAGCCAGGGGGGACTAGGTCGTCGGATCCGTACTTC
TRBV20-1	TRBJ1-5	.	.	CSALSRDQPQHF	TGCAGTGCCCTAAGCCGGGATCAGCCCCAGCATTTT
TRBV5-1	TRBJ2-1	TRBD2	few	CASSLALAGAVYNEQFF	TGCGCCAGCAGCTTGGCATTAGCGGGGGCGGTCTACAATGAGCAGTTCTTC
TRBV20-1	TRBJ2-6	.	.	CSARDQWTDLQSGANVLTF	TGCAGTGCTAGAGATCAATGGACAGATCTCCAGTCTGGGGCCAACGTCCTGACTTTC
TRBV29-1	TRBJ2-6	TRBD1	.	CSVSGTGASGANVLTF	TGCAGCGTATCCGGGACAGGGGCTTCTGGGGCCAACGTCCTGACTTTC
TRBV3-1	TRBJ2-5	.	once	CASSHRRPMEVQETQYF	TGTGCCAGCAGCCACCGGAGACCCATGGAGGTACAAGAGACCCAGTACTTC
TRBV6-5	TRBJ1-2	.	.	CASSPRSSPYGYTF	TGTGCCAGCAGCCCCCGAAGCAGCCCCTATGGCTACACCTTC
TRBV4-2	TRBJ2-4	.	.	CASSPESVTGQNIQYF	TGTGCCAGCAGCCCAGAGAGCGTGACAGGACAAAACATTCAGTACTTC
TRBV4-2	TRBJ2-1	TRBD2	.	CASSQGPAGGPYNEQFF	TGTGCCAGCAGCCAGGGCCCGGCGGGGGGGCCGTACAATGAGCAGTTCTTC
TRBV7-2	TRBJ1-1	.	.	CASSRDRLNTEAFF	TGTGCCAGCAGCCGAGACAGGCTGAACACTGAAGCTTTCTTT
TRBV20-1	TRBJ1-1	.	.	CSARPSSPGHNTEAFF	TGCAGTGCTAGGCCCAGCTCTCCGGGACACAACACTGAAGCTTTCTTT
TRBV4-1	TRBJ2-1	.	.	CASSQVVGRDEQFF	TGCGCCAGCAGCCAAGTGGTGGGGCGGGATGAGCAGTTCTTC
TRBV29-1	TRBJ1-1	.	.	CSGNKNTEAFF	TGCAGCGGAAACAAGAACACTGAAGCTTTCTTT
TRBV5-1	TRBJ2-1	.	.	CASSPAGAPSEQFF	TGCGCCAGCAGCCCGGCGGGGGCCCCGTCTGAGCAGTTCTTC
TRBV10-3	TRBJ2-3	.	few	CAITKVGTDTQYF	TGTGCCATCACAAAGGTCGGCACAGATACGCAGTATTTT
TRBV5-1	TRBJ2-7	TRBD1	.	CASGLMGRGPHYEQYF	TGCGCCAGCGGCTTGATGGGCAGGGGGCCCCACTACGAGCAGTACTTC
TRBV5-1	TRBJ2-3	.	.	CASSGTGTPLDTQYF	TGCGCCAGCAGCGGAACCGGGACGCCACTGGATACGCAGTATTTT
TRBV5-1	TRBJ2-1	TRBD2	.	CASSLVGTSGSQSRYNEQFF	TGCGCCAGCAGCTTGGTGGGGACTAGCGGGAGTCAGAGCCGCTACAATGAGCAGTTCTTC
TRBV30	TRBJ2-3	TRBD2	.	CAWSGSGGGDTQYF	TGTGCCTGGAGTGGGTCGGGAGGAGGAGATACGCAGTATTTT
TRBV20-1	TRBJ2-7	.	few	CSARDRSGRVLYEQYF	TGCAGTGCTAGAGATCGATCCGGGAGAGTCCTTTACGAGCAGTACTTC
TRBV12-3/TRBV12-4	TRBJ2-7	TRBD2	.	CASSSGTSGRGYEQYF	TGTGCCAGCAGTTCCGGGACTAGCGGGAGAGGATACGAGCAGTACTTC
TRBV20-1	TRBJ2-1	TRBD2	.	CSARDATSGDNEQFF	TGCAGTGCTAGAGATGCGACTAGCGGGGACAATGAGCAGTTCTTC
TRBV20-1	TRBJ2-7	TRBD2	few	CSARDGGGRSYEQYF	TGCAGTGCTAGAGATGGGGGCGGGAGGTCCTACGAGCAGTACTTC
TRBV5-1	TRBJ2-7	.	few	CASSVGSYPEQYF	TGCGCCAGCAGCGTGGGGAGCTACCCCGAGCAGTACTTC
TRBV18	TRBJ2-1	.	.	CASSSFRFRVEQFF	TGTGCCAGCTCATCCTTTCGCTTCAGGGTGGAGCAGTTCTTC
TRBV20-1	TRBJ1-1	.	few	CSARVETNTEAFF	TGCAGTGCTAGGGTGGAGACGAACACTGAAGCTTTCTTT
TRBV18	TRBJ2-4	.	few	CASSPGTWEQYF	TGTGCCAGCTCACCTGGCACTTGGGAGCAGTACTTC
TRBV6-2/TRBV6-3	TRBJ2-5	TRBD2	.	CASSPTRLAGSSGGETQYF	TGTGCCAGCAGTCCGACCCGACTAGCGGGATCCTCTGGAGGAGAGACCCAGTACTTC
TRBV4-1	TRBJ2-1	.	.	CASSQVSGRAGTRSYNEQFF	TGCGCCAGCAGCCAAGTCTCTGGCAGGGCCGGGACTCGCTCCTACAATGAGCAGTTCTTC
TRBV18	TRBJ2-5	TRBD1	.	CASSPSGQGLATQYF	TGTGCCAGCTCACCCTCGGGACAGGGGTTAGCGACCCAGTACTTC
TRBV6-5	TRBJ2-5	TRBD1	.	CASSYTRGRETQYF	TGTGCCAGCAGTTACACCAGGGGGAGAGAGACCCAGTACTTC
TRBV4-1	TRBJ2-7	.	few	CASSQERLGGPTYEQYF	TGCGCCAGCAGCCAAGAGCGCTTGGGGGGGCCTACCTACGAGCAGTACTTC
TRBV6-5	TRBJ2-7	TRBD1	many	CASSYSNRGHEQYF	TGTGCCAGCAGTTACTCGAACAGGGGCCACGAGCAGTACTTC
TRBV9	TRBJ2-3	TRBD2	.	CASSVGPGGLSTDTQYF	TGTGCCAGCAGCGTAGGGCCGGGGGGGCTTAGCACAGATACGCAGTATTTT
TRBV10-3	TRBJ2-3	TRBD2	.	CATGTSGGPSTDTQYF	TGTGCCACTGGGACTAGCGGGGGCCCTAGCACAGATACGCAGTATTTT
TRBV12-3/TRBV12-4	TRBJ2-7	TRBD2	.	CASTEGLARPIIYEQYF	TGTGCCAGCACCGAGGGACTAGCGAGACCCATCATCTACGAGCAGTACTTC
TRBV11-2	TRBJ2-2	.	.	CACSLGYRDGRWRGNTGELFF	TGTGCCTGCAGCTTAGGATATCGGGACGGGCGATGGCGGGGTAACACCGGGGAGCTGTTTTTT
TRBV20-1	TRBJ2-5	.	.	CSAVGTYQETQYF	TGCAGTGCTGTAGGCACGTACCAAGAGACCCAGTACTTC
TRBV6-5	TRBJ1-2	.	.	CASSRTGIGEYGYTF	TGTGCCAGCAGCCGTACAGGGATAGGGGAGTATGGCTACACCTTC
TRBV2	TRBJ2-5	.	.	CASIRRDFGAQETQYF	TGTGCCAGCATTCGCCGGGACTTCGGGGCCCAAGAGACCCAGTACTTC